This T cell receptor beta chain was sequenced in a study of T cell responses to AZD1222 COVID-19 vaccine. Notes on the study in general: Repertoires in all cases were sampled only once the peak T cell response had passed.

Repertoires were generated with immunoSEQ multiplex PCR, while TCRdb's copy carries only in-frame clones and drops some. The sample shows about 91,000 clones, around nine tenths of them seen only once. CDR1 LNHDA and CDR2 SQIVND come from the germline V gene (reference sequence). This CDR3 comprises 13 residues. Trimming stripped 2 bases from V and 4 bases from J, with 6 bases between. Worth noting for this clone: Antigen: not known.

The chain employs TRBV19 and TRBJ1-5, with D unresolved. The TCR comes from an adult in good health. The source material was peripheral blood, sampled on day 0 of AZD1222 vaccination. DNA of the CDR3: TGTGCCAGTAGTATAACAGCTAATCAGCCCCAGCATTTT. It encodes CASSITANQPQHF.